The 3 T cell receptor beta chains presented below share a single source sample, sequenced in a study of PD-L1 blockade in urothelial cancer. Indicated time point: peripheral blood 6 weeks after treatment start. Sequencing was performed with immunoSEQ multiplex PCR; in TCRdb, only in-frame clones are kept and a portion is missing. The table includes 80,000 to 95,000 clones, less than 90% detected once. The sample consisted of PBMCs, taken around atezolizumab (anti-PD-L1) treatment. These receptors came from a man aged 65 to 79 with urothelial cancer.

J is TRBJ1-2 and V is TRBV10-3, with TRBD1 matching 7 bases. CDR1 and CDR2 from the germline V gene are ENHRY and SYGVKD. There are 14 residues in the CDR3. Trimming at V came to 6 bases and at J to 0 bases, leaving 4 bases not matched to a gene. CDR3 residues: CAISAGQTNYGYTF. The CDR3 nucleotides read TGTGCCATCAGCGCGGGACAGACTAACTATGGCTACACCTTC.

The V call is TRBV2, the J call TRBJ2-2; possibly TRBD2 for D (6 bases). Trimming took off 6 bases at V and 6 bases at J, with 11 bases between the two ends. CDR1 SNHLY and CDR2 FYNNEI come from the germline V gene. This CDR3 is built from 13 residues. CDR3 nucleotide sequence: TGTGCCAGCAGCGAAACTAGCTCCGGGGAGCTGTTTTTT. Protein: CASSETSSGELFF. Filled out from reference TRBV2 and TRBJ2-2, the complete variable domain reads EPEVTQTPSHQVTQMGQEVILRCVPISNHLYFYWYRQILGQKVEFLVSFYNNEISEKSEIFDDQFSVERPDGSNFTLKIRSTKLEDSAMYFCASSETSSGELFFGEGSRLTVL.

The rearrangement joins TRBV2 to TRBJ2-7, with D possibly TRBD2 on 7 matching bases. With 7 bases removed from V and 1 base from J, the gap between germline ends came to 14 bases. Germline loops: CDR1 SNHLY, CDR2 FYNNEI. The CDR3 runs 14 residues. The CDR3: CASTGGGGSYEQYF. DNA of the CDR3: TGTGCCAGCACGGGGGGCGGGGGATCCTACGAGCAGTACTTC.